Sequencing of this T cell receptor beta chain was carried out in a study of vaccination and CD4 T cells after COVID-19. Study-level background: Six males and four females constituted the convalescent cohort, two of whom were Hispanic. Across the group, participants received two doses of either BNT162b2 or mRNA-1273 vaccine.

Treatment here: 10-day PBMC culture with coronavirus spike peptide pools or control peptides (ViraFEST assay). CD4+ T cells that came from the unexposed donor were collected before the COVID-19 pandemic (2011-2018). Per-well cultures of some 2.2 million PBMCs received 9.5 to 10 IU/ml IL-2 and around 10 ug/ml peptide pools. About this clonotype itself: Its antigen remains unidentified.

Sequence data for DNA of cultured CD4+ T cells were generated by the Oncomine TCR Beta short-read assay. TCRdb passed the PCR reads through MiXCR, listing each CDR3 protein once. Of some 7,000 distinct CDR3 sequences in the sample, under 45% were seen once. Germline assignment: CDR1 SEHNR and CDR2 FQNEAQ (reference sequence). This CDR3 region has 13 residues. Trimming removed 5 bases from V and 4 bases from J, with 11 bases in between. The chain links TRBV7-9 to TRBJ1-2; D gene ambiguous. Sequencing was carried out using CD4+ T cells from blood, cultured in vitro. The receptor's source is a human donor in good health. CDR3 loop: CASSPGNLYGYTF. The CDR3, as DNA: TGTGCCAGCAGCCCCGGGAACCTCTATGGCTACACCTTC.